These 20 T cell receptor beta chains were all obtained from the same sample, sequenced in a study of persistence of HIV-infected CD4 T cells. These receptors have no identified antigens. The immunoSEQ assay was version 4, run in survey mode. Profiling relied on immunoSEQ multiplex PCR, and the TCRdb table lists in-frame clones only, not all of them. The table shows roughly 41,000 clones, with around 80% occurring only once. The stimulus was lysate of CMV-infected fibroblasts, approximately 9.6 ug/mL. Sorted nonresponding memory CD4+ T cells were CD40L-negative, CD69-negative, CD45RO-high. Source: CD4+ T cells sorted from PBMCs after roughly 20-hour stimulation, taken from a patient who received antiretroviral therapy. The receptors stem from an adult man with HIV who was CMV-seropositive.

The chain is built from TRBV3-1 (or the pseudogene TRBV3-2) and TRBJ1-2; TRBD1 agrees at 8 bases. The V gene's germline CDR1 is LGHDT and CDR2 YNNKEL (reference sequence). Trimming took 3 bases from V and 4 from J; bases not matched to a gene: 7. The CDR3 totals 15 residues. The CDR3 protein is CASSHDGQGLYGYTF. The CDR3 DNA sequence: TGTGCCAGCAGCCACGACGGACAGGGCCTCTATGGCTACACCTTC.

The chain combines TRBV6-5 with TRBJ2-2, with 9 nucleotides matching TRBD1. This CDR3 has 15 residues. Looked up from germline, CDR1 is MNHEY and CDR2 is SVGAGI. Unmatched junction bases numbered 8, after V lost 5 bases and J lost 7 bases. CDR3 DNA sequence: TGTGCCAGCAGTCCCGGGACAGGGCCCTTCGGGGAGCTGTTTTTT. As protein: CASSPGTGPFGELFF.

The chain links TRBV28 to TRBJ2-3; perhaps TRBD2 as D (6 bases). The CDR3 has 15 amino acids. CDR1 and CDR2 (germline): MDHEN, SYDVKM. The germline V and J ends were trimmed by 6 bases and 1 base, with 14 bases remaining between them. CDR3 bases: TGTGCCAGCAGACTAGGAGGGGCCCGCACAGATACGCAGTATTTT. Translation: CASRLGGARTDTQYF. Full variable domain (rest looked up from reference TRBV28 and TRBJ2-3): DVKVTQSSRYLVKRTGEKVFLECVQDMDHENMFWYRQDPGLGLRLIYFSYDVKMKEKGDIPEGYSVSREKKERFSLILESASTNQTSMYLCASRLGGARTDTQYFGPGTRLTVL.

The V call is TRBV6-5, the J call TRBJ1-1; no firm D call. CDR1 is MNHEY and CDR2 is SVGAGI in the germline V gene. Trimming left V 4 bases short and J 5 bases short, with 8 bases between. The CDR3 sequence is 12 residues long. The CDR3 DNA is TGTGCCAGCAGTTCCCCTGGAACTGAAGCTTTCTTT. Encoded protein: CASSSPGTEAFF.

This chain links TRBV6-2 or TRBV6-3 with TRBJ2-7, with D possibly matching TRBD1 (7 bases). Trimming removed 0 bases from V and 3 bases from J, with 15 bases in between. The V gene's germline CDR1 is MNHEY and CDR2 SVGEGT. The CDR3 is 16 residues long. The CDR3 reads CASSYSGGGGVYEQYF. The CDR3 nucleotides read TGTGCCAGCAGTTACTCCGGTGGAGGGGGCGTCTACGAGCAGTACTTC.

This clone has a single count. The J gene is TRBJ1-2, the V gene TRBV5-5, with TRBD1 identical over 8 bases. Germline V lookup: CDR1 SGHKS, CDR2 YYEKEE (reference sequence). This CDR3 comprises 20 residues. The V gene end was trimmed by 3 bases and the J gene end by 0 bases; junction bases not matched to a gene: 19. For the CDR3, the DNA is TGTGCCAGCAGCTCGTATGACAGGGGCTCCCGAGGCACCCCTAACTATGGCTACACCTTC. Translated, it gives CASSSYDRGSRGTPNYGYTF.

This rearrangement joins TRBV5-4 to TRBJ2-1, with D unresolved. Germline CDR1 reads SGHNT; CDR2 reads YYREEE (reference sequence). V was shortened by 2 bases and J by 6 bases, with 12 bases between the two germline ends. The CDR3 is made up of 14 amino acids. The CDR3 DNA reads TGTGCCAGCAGCTTAGGTGGTAGTACCAATGAGCAGTTCTTC. This sequence encodes CASSLGGSTNEQFF.

This sequence joins TRBV6-1 and TRBJ2-7; 7 bases are shared with TRBD2. The CDR3 runs to 16 residues. Trimming at V came to 4 bases and at J to 2 bases, leaving 11 bases not matched to a gene. Germline CDR1 MNHNS, CDR2 SASEGT. In DNA form, the CDR3 reads TGTGCCAGCAGTGGAGGGCTAAGCGGGGCCCCCTACGAGCAGTACTTC. It specifies CASSGGLSGAPYEQYF.

The chain is built from TRBV6-1 and TRBJ1-1; a possible D gene is TRBD1 (5 bases). This CDR3 region has 15 residues. V was shortened by 2 bases and J by 4 bases, with 14 bases between the two germline ends. Germline CDR1 reads MNHNS; CDR2 reads SASEGT. The CDR3 bases are TGTGCCAGCAGTGAATCGGCAGGGTGGGCCACTGAAGCTTTCTTT. It codes for CASSESAGWATEAFF.

The chain links TRBV4-1 to TRBJ2-1; 7 bases are a match to TRBD2. Germline CDR1 is MGHRA and CDR2 is YSYEKL. The length of the CDR3 is 16 residues. V lost 0 bases to trimming and J lost 7 bases; unmatched junction nucleotides: 9. The CDR3 sequence: CASSQDTRESWNEQFF. In DNA, the CDR3 is TGCGCCAGCAGCCAAGATACGCGGGAGAGTTGGAATGAGCAGTTCTTC.

This clone was seen only once. The gene calls are TRBV4-2 and TRBJ1-4; D remains unclear. The V end was cut by 0 bases, the J end by 0 bases, with 8 bases between. The germline gives CDR1 LGHNA, CDR2 YNFKEQ. The CDR3 has 16 amino acids. The CDR3 nucleotides read TGTGCCAGCAGCCAAGATGGGCAGGCAACTAATGAAAAACTGTTTTTT. Amino acid sequence: CASSQDGQATNEKLFF.

This clone was observed a few times. The chain employs TRBV29-1 and TRBJ2-7; TRBD1 is a possible D gene (5 bases). The germline V gene encodes CDR1 SQVTM and CDR2 ANQGSEA. Trimming took 4 bases from V and 2 from J, leaving 15 bases between them. This CDR3 contains 14 residues. Here the CDR3 reads CSVAPWTTPYEQYF. The CDR3, as DNA: TGCAGCGTTGCACCGTGGACAACTCCCTACGAGCAGTACTTC.

V is TRBV4-1 and J is TRBJ1-1; D is perhaps TRBD1 (5 bases). The CDR3 is made up of 15 amino acids. Trimming pared 1 base from V and 3 bases from J, leaving 12 bases between. From germline, CDR1 is MGHRA and CDR2 YSYEKL. CDR3 DNA: TGCGCCAGCAGCCAAGGTCAGGGACCGGACACTGAAGCTTTCTTT. It yields the protein CASSQGQGPDTEAFF.

The V call is TRBV2, the J call TRBJ2-7, with 7 bases aligning to TRBD1. J was trimmed by 0 bases and V by 5 bases; bases with no gene match: 10. The CDR3 is 16 amino acids. Germline CDR1 and CDR2: SNHLY and FYNNEI. The CDR3 region is CASSPSGTVISYEQYF. DNA for the CDR3: TGTGCCAGCAGTCCTTCCGGGACAGTCATCTCCTACGAGCAGTACTTC.

The CDR3 nucleotides are TGTGCCAGCAGTGAGTGGGGGTGGCAGTACTTC. As protein: CASSEWGWQYF. V is TRBV6-1 and J is TRBJ2-7; D tentatively fits TRBD1 or TRBD2 (5 bases each). This CDR3 is 11 amino acids long. Looked up from germline, CDR1 is MNHNS and CDR2 is SASEGT. V was cut by 3 bases and J by 9 bases, with 9 bases left in between.

The rearrangement joins TRBV6-1 to TRBJ1-5; D call uncertain. Trimming left V 1 base short and J 0 bases short, with 7 bases between. Germline values: CDR1 MNHNS, CDR2 SASEGT. This CDR3 is 15 amino acids long. The CDR3 region has the DNA TGTGCCAGCAGTGAAGGGTCACTTAGCAATCAGCCCCAGCATTTT. It encodes CASSEGSLSNQPQHF.

The rearrangement uses TRBV10-2 and TRBJ1-1; TRBD1 agrees at 8 bases. Germline CDR1 reads WSHSY; CDR2 reads SAAADI. The CDR3 length is 13 residues. With V trimmed by 6 bases and J by 5 bases, 5 bases remained unmatched. Here the CDR3 DNA reads TGCGCCAGCAGGGACAGGGATTGGACTGAAGCTTTCTTT. It specifies CASRDRDWTEAFF.

The V and J genes are TRBV6-5 and TRBJ2-7; 10 nucleotides agree with TRBD1. V shed 7 bases and J 5 bases; nucleotides not matched to a gene: 8. CDR3 length: 14 amino acids. The germline CDR1 and CDR2 sequences are MNHEY and SVGAGI. The CDR3 protein is CASTRGTGVNEQYF. The CDR3 DNA is TGTGCCAGCACGCGAGGGACAGGGGTCAACGAGCAGTACTTC.

V is TRBV9 and J is TRBJ2-2; 7 bases agree with TRBD2. In germline, CDR1 is SGDLS, CDR2 YYNGEE. Losses at the gene ends were 4 bases for V and 0 bases for J; bases not matched to a gene: 12. The CDR3 spans 18 residues. This chain's CDR3 is CASSPGRTGGPNTGELFF. DNA of the CDR3: TGTGCCAGCAGCCCCGGCCGGACGGGGGGACCGAACACCGGGGAGCTGTTTTTT. Combining the CDR3 with reference TRBV9 and TRBJ2-2 gives the whole variable domain DSGVTQTPKHLITATGQRVTLRCSPRSGDLSVYWYQQSLDQGLQFLIQYYNGEERAKGNILERFSAQQFPDLHSELNLSSLELGDSALYFCASSPGRTGGPNTGELFFGEGSRLTVL.

The chain combines TRBV9 with TRBJ2-5, with TRBD2 identical over 7 bases. Germline V lookup: CDR1 SGDLS, CDR2 YYNGEE. V lost 0 bases to trimming and J lost 8 bases; unmatched junction nucleotides: 1. The CDR3 consists of 12 residues. This chain's CDR3 is CASSVGGGTQYF. The CDR3 nucleotides read TGTGCCAGCAGCGTAGGCGGGGGAACCCAGTACTTC.